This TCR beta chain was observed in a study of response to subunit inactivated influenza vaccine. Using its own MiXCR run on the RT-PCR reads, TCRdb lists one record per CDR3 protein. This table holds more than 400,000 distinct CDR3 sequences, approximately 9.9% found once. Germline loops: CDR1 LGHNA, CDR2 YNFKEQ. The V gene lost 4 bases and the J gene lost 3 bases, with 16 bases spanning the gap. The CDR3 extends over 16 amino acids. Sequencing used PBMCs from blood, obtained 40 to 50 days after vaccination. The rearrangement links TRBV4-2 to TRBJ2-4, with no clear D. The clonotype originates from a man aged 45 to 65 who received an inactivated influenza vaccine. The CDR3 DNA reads TGTGCCAGCAGCCGACGTGATGGGCGGCACAAAAACATTCAGTACTTC. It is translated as CASSRRDGRHKNIQYF.